This TCR beta chain originates from a study of cytomegalovirus exposure and HLA in healthy donors. Primers: 60 Vbeta forward and 13 Jbeta reverse. Original data processing: As a later analysis found, there were roughly 80 million unique TCR beta chains, of which some 10 million were shared. The table came from immunoSEQ multiplex PCR; TCRdb's copy has only in-frame clones and leaves some out. The V and J calls and clone size are taken from that table; D and trimming were inferred from the DNA. This sample has 150,000 or so clones, with roughly 73% found just once. The germline V gene encodes CDR1 SQVTM and CDR2 ANQGSEA. The CDR3 loop spans 11 amino acids. The V gene lost 5 bases and the J gene lost 6 bases, with 10 bases spanning the gap.

The chain recombines TRBV29-1 with TRBJ1-1; D call uncertain. Sequencing used PBMCs. The receptor comes from a woman aged 25 to 39 in good health and CMV-seronegative. In nucleotides, the CDR3 is TGCAGCGTTTTTGATAGCCCTGAAGCTTTCTTT. Protein sequence: CSVFDSPEAFF. Using reference TRBV29-1 and TRBJ1-1 for the parts outside the CDR3, the full variable domain is SAVISQKPSRDICQRGTSLTIQCQVDSQVTMMFWYRQQPGQSLTLIATANQGSEATYESGFVIDKFPISRPNLTFSTLTVSNMSPEDSSIYLCSVFDSPEAFFGQGTRLTVV.